The 5 T cell receptor beta chains listed next were all sequenced from one sample in a study of control samples from healthy donors and cancer patients. Sequenced by immunoSEQ multiplex PCR; TCRdb stores in-frame clones only, minus some. The sample contains around 110,000 clones, roughly nine tenths of which appear only once. Sequenced: PBMCs. The source is a woman aged 50 to 60 with colorectal cancer.

The chain links TRBV6-5 to TRBJ2-7; D might be TRBD1 (6 bases). Germline V lookup: CDR1 MNHEY, CDR2 SVGAGI. Trimming shortened V by 5 bases and J by 2 bases, and 16 bases separated the two germline ends. The CDR3 length is 15 residues. CDR3 amino acids: CASSPDRLGTYEQYF. The DNA of the CDR3 is TGTGCCAGCAGTCCCGACAGGTTAGGGACCTACGAGCAGTACTTC.

The V and J genes are TRBV5-5 and TRBJ2-2; no reliable D call. Trimming took 5 bases from V and 8 from J, leaving 16 bases between them. Germline-derived CDR1 and CDR2 are SGHKS and YYEKEE (reference sequence). This CDR3 has 14 amino acids. The CDR3 reads CASRYQDGRGELFF. The CDR3 nucleotides read TGTGCCAGCAGGTATCAGGACGGACGGGGGGAGCTGTTTTTT.

The chain employs TRBV6-6 and TRBJ2-2; D gene unclear. CDR3 length equals 13 residues. V dropped 4 bases and J dropped 0 bases, with 3 bases sitting between them. CDR1 and CDR2 from the germline V gene are MNHNY and SVGAGI (reference sequence). The CDR3 is CASSFPNTGELFF. The CDR3 region has the DNA TGTGCCAGCAGTTTCCCGAACACCGGGGAGCTGTTTTTT.

The CDR3 sequence: CASNLGAAGGNEQFF. CDR3 in DNA: TGTGCCAGCAACCTGGGGGCTGCAGGGGGTAATGAGCAGTTCTTC. The gene calls are TRBV2 and TRBJ2-1, with 7 positions matching TRBD1. The CDR3 loop spans 15 amino acids. The ends lost 7 bases at V and 7 bases at J; junction bases unmatched: 13. From germline, CDR1 is SNHLY and CDR2 FYNNEI. Full variable domain (outside the CDR3, taken from reference TRBV2 and TRBJ2-1): EPEVTQTPSHQVTQMGQEVILRCVPISNHLYFYWYRQILGQKVEFLVSFYNNEISEKSEIFDDQFSVERPDGSNFTLKIRSTKLEDSAMYFCASNLGAAGGNEQFFGPGTRLTVL.

The table lists this clone with a count of one. The chain joins TRBV19 to TRBJ2-5, with 11 bases matching TRBD1. The germline CDR1 and CDR2 sequences are LNHDA and SQIVND (reference sequence). J gave up 5 bases and V 4 bases, and 3 bases lay outside the gene matches. This CDR3 region has 14 residues. This CDR3 is CASSNGQGAETQYF. The DNA of the CDR3 is TGTGCCAGTAGTAATGGACAGGGGGCGGAGACCCAGTACTTC.